This TCR beta chain was identified in a study of T cell repertoires in cytomegalovirus infection. Study-wide context: The authors used CMV epitopes that were HLA-C-restricted (recently identified) and HLA-B-restricted (well studied). Public signatures in TCR beta pointed to CMV infection and matching HLA type. Study observations and caveats: Totalled public TCR beta family frequency picked out people who carried CMV plus the relevant HLA. Across the ex vivo response, the dominant clonotypes were HLA-C-restricted CMV-specific TCR beta clonotypes.

Germline CDR1 reads ENHRY; CDR2 reads SYGVKD. The V end was cut by 7 bases, the J end by 6 bases, with 19 bases between. This CDR3 region has 14 residues. TCRdb called the reads again in MiXCR, with one record for every CDR3 protein. The data hold roughly 500,000 distinct CDR3 sequences, with approximately 46% observed a single time. With regard to this clonotype: Its antigen is unknown.

J is TRBJ2-7 and V is TRBV10-3, with D possibly TRBD2 on 6 matching bases. The sample in question was cultured PBMCs, obtained from culture after CMV antigen stimulation. The clonotype was recovered from a human donor in good health (CMV status not recorded). Some clones in this sample may be carry-over from other donors' samples. The CDR3 sequence: CAIKGSGDRVEQYF. Written as DNA, the CDR3 is TGTGCCATCAAGGGGTCGGGAGATCGGGTCGAGCAGTACTTC.